The present T cell receptor beta chain was sequenced within a study of CD8+CD57+ T cells in acquired aplastic anemia. Study-level information: Mean yield of DNA from sorted CD4+ and CD8+ cells was 3 to 3.5 ug. Findings and limits, study-wide: Sharing between patients and controls was observed for 25 to 30 CD8+ CDR3 sequences.

This clonotype has a count of ten or more. Its antigen is unidentified. The template for TCR beta VDJ and CDR3 sequence profiling was genomic DNA. TCRdb processed the reads anew with MiXCR; each CDR3 protein has one entry. The sample records around 220,000 distinct CDR3 sequences, roughly 50% being singletons. Sequencing was done on patients that had shown CD8+CD57+ cell expansion by flow cytometry. Each of the patients presented with severe acquired aplastic anemia. V was clipped by 5 bases and J by 5 bases; unmatched bases: 6. The germline gives CDR1 SGHRS, CDR2 YFSETQ. The CDR3 has 13 residues. The specimen sequenced was sorted CD4+, CD8+, or CD8+CD57+ T cells (not recorded which) from PBMCs. This sequence was found in a human donor with aplastic anemia. J is TRBJ1-1 and V is TRBV5-1; 7 positions agree with TRBD1. The CDR3 reads CASREGAATEAFF. CDR3 sequence (DNA): TGCGCCAGCAGGGAGGGGGCGGCAACTGAAGCTTTCTTT.